This record looks at one TCR beta chain sequence and its context. Its matching antigen is unknown. A much larger clonotype is one base distant, so this may be a read error. Patients picked for sequencing had shown CD8+CD57+ cell expansion detected by flow cytometry. Severe acquired aplastic anemia was present in all patients. This entry belongs to a study of CD8+CD57+ T cells in acquired aplastic anemia. Study-wide points: Both patients and controls carried the same twenty-nine CD8+ CDR3 sequences.

The CDR3 length is 13 residues. Germline V gene sequence: CDR1 SGHAT, CDR2 FQNNGV. Genomic DNA templated the TCR beta VDJ and CDR3 profiling. MiXCR, run by TCRdb on the reads, gives a single entry per CDR3 protein. The sample holds approximately 220,000 distinct CDR3 sequences; approximately 45% are singletons and the top ten take 7% to 9.5%. The V call is TRBV11-2, the J call TRBJ2-3; no reliable D call. The end of the DNA aligns better with TRBJ1-5, so the J call may be wrong. This TCR derives from a human donor with aplastic anemia. Sequencing was carried out using sorted CD4+, CD8+, or CD8+CD57+ T cells (not recorded which) from PBMCs. For the CDR3, the DNA is TGTGCCAGCAGCTTAGGGCTTGCAGATACGCAGCATTTT. It specifies CASSLGLADTQHF.